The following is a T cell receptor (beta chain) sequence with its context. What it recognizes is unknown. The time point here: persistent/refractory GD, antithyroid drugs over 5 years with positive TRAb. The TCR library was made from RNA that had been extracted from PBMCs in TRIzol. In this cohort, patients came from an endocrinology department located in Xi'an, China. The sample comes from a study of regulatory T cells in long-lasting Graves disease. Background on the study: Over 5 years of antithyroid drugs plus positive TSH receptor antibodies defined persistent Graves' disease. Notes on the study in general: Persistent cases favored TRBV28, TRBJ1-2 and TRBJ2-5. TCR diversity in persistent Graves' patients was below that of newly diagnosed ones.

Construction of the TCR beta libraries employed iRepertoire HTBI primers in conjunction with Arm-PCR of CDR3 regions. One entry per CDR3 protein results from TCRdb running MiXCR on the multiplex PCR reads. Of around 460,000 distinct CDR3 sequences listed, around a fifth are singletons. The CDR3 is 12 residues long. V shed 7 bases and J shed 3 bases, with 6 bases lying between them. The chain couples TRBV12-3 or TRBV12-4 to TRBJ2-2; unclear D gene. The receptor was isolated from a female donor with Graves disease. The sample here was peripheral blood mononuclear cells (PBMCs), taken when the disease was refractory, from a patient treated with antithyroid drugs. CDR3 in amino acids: CASTQYTGELFF. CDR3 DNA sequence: TGTGCCAGCACCCAGTACACCGGGGAGCTGTTTTTT.